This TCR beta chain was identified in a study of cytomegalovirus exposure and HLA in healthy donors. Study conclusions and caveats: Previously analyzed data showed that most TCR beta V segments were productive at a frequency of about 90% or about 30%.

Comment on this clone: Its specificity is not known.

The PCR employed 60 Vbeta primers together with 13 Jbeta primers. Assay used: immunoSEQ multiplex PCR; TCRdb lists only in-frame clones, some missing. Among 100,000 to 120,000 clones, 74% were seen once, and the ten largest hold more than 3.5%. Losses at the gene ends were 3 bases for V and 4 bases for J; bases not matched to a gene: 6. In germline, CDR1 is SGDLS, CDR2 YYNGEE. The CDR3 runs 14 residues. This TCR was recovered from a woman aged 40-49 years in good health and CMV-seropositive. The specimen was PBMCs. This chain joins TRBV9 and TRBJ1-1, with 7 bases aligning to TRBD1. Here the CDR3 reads CASSDVTGITEAFF. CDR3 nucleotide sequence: TGTGCCAGCAGCGACGTGACAGGGATCACTGAAGCTTTCTTT. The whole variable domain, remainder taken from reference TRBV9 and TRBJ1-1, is DSGVTQTPKHLITATGQRVTLRCSPRSGDLSVYWYQQSLDQGLQFLIQYYNGEERAKGNILERFSAQQFPDLHSELNLSSLELGDSALYFCASSDVTGITEAFFGQGTRLTVV.